This TCR beta chain was sequenced during a study of T cells in localized non-small cell lung cancer. V shed 7 bases and J shed 0 bases, with 11 bases lying between them. The CDR3 sequence is 14 residues long. Germline values: CDR1 ENHRY, CDR2 SYGVKD. The study, taken as a whole, reports: Median detection of top 100 tumor clones in adjacent lung was under 75 clones. As only one tumor region underwent sequencing, heterogeneity remains possible. Uninvolved adjacent lung showed higher T cell clonality than tumor.

The protocol was immunoSEQ multiplex PCR, while the TCRdb copy is restricted to in-frame clones and leaves out a portion. The table includes roughly 35,000 clones, around nine tenths detected once. For this clone: Its antigen remains unknown.

The receptor comes from a female donor over 55 with stage I lung adenocarcinoma. J is TRBJ2-3 and V is TRBV10-3, with D perhaps given as TRBD1 or TRBD2 (5 bases each). The sample here was peripheral blood, taken before any cancer treatment. The CDR3 spells CAITGQLSTDTQYF. In DNA form, the CDR3 reads TGTGCCATCACGGGGCAACTAAGCACAGATACGCAGTATTTT.